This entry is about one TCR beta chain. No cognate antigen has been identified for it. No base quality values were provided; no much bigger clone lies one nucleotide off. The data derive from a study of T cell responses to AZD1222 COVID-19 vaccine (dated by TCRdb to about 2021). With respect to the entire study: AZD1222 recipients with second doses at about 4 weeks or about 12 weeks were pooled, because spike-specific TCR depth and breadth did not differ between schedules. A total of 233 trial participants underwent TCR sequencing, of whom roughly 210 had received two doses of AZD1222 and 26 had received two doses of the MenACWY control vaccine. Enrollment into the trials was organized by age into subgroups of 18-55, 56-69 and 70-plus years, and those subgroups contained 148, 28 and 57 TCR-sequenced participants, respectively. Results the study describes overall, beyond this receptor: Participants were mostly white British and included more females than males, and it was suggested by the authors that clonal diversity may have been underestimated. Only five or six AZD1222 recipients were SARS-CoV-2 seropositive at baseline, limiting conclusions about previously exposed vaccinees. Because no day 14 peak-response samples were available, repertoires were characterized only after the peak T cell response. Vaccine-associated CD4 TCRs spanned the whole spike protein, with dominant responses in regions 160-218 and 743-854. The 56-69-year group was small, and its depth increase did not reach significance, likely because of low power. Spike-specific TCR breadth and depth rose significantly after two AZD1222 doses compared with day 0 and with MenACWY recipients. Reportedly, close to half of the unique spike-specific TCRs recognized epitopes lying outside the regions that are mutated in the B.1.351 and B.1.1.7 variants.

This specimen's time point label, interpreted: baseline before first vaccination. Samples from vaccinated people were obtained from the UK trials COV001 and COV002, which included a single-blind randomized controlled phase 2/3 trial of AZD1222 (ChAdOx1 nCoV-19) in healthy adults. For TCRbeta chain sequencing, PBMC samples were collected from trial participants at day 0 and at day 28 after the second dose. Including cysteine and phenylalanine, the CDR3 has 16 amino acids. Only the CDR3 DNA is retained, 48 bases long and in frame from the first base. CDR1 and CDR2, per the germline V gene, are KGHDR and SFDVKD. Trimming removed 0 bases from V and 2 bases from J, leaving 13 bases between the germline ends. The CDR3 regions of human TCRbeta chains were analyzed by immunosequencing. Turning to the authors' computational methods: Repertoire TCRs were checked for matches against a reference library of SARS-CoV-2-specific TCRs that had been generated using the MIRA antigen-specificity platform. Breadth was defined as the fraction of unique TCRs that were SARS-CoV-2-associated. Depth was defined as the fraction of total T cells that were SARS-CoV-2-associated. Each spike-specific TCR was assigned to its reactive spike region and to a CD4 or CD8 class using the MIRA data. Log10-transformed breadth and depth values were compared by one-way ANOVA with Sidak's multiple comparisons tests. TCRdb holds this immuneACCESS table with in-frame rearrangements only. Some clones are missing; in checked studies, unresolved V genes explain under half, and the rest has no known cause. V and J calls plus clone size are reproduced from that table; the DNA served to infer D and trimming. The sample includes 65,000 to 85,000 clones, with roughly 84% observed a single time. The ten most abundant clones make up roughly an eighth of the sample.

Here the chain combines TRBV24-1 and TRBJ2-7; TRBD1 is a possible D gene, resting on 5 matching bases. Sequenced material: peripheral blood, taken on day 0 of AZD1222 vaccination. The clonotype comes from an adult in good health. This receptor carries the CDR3 CATSDLLENRTYEQYF. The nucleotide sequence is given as TGTGCCACCAGTGATTTGCTTGAAAACAGGACCTACGAGCAGTACTTC.